Each of the 11 T cell receptor beta chains below was sequenced from the same sample in a study of blood T cell repertoires in COVID-19. Sequencing was performed with immunoSEQ multiplex PCR; in TCRdb, only in-frame clones are kept and a portion is missing. The data show around 210,000 clones, roughly 85% seen once. Sequenced input: peripheral blood. The receptor source for this set is a man aged 50 or older with COVID-19, enrolled during active disease.

This clone was recorded once. The V and J genes are TRBV18 and TRBJ2-7; TRBD1 matches at 12 bases. The CDR3 totals 15 residues. V lost 2 bases to trimming and J lost 4 bases; unmatched junction nucleotides: 3. Germline assignment: CDR1 KGHSH and CDR2 LQKENI. CDR3 residues: CASSPGTGGRYEQYF. CDR3 DNA sequence: TGTGCCAGCTCACCAGGGACAGGGGGCCGTTACGAGCAGTACTTC.

The chain links TRBV30 to TRBJ1-6; D remains ambiguous. Trimming stripped 0 bases from V and 10 bases from J, with 22 bases between. Germline CDR1 is GTSNPN and CDR2 is SVGIG (reference sequence). CDR3 length: 17 amino acids. CDR3 DNA: TGTGCCTGGAGTGTACAAGGGTATGGAGGAGTTGGGTCACCCCTCCACTTT. Amino acids: CAWSVQGYGGVGSPLHF.

The V and J genes are TRBV6-6 and TRBJ1-2; the match to TRBD1 covers 10 bases. With 10 bases clipped from V and 3 bases from J, the junction kept 14 bases outside the gene matches. Looked up from germline, CDR1 is MNHNY and CDR2 is SVGAGI (reference sequence). The CDR3 spans 16 residues. CDR3: CATLRDRGRPHYGYTF. In nucleotides, the CDR3 is TGTGCCACACTCCGGGACAGGGGCCGACCGCACTATGGCTACACCTTC.

In the case of this clone: At one boundary the junction diverges from the germline segment, which might be a read error. The V call is TRBV7-7, the J call TRBJ2-3; TRBD2 agrees at 9 bases. Germline V lookup: CDR1 SSHAT, CDR2 FNYEAQ (reference sequence). The CDR3 is 16 amino acids. Here the CDR3 DNA reads TGTGCTAGCAGCTTACTGACGGCGGGGGGGCAAGATACGCAGTATTTT. Amino acid sequence: CASSLLTAGGQDTQYF.

This CDR3 is CASSVGRGSYNEQFF. The CDR3 DNA follows: TGTGCCAGCAGTGTCGGTCGGGGATCCTACAATGAGCAGTTCTTC. V and J are TRBV2 and TRBJ2-1; D is perhaps TRBD2 (5 bases). The germline gives CDR1 SNHLY, CDR2 FYNNEI. Trimming removed 4 bases at V and 1 base at J, with 11 bases between. The CDR3 has 15 residues.

This clone was counted a single time. V is TRBV18 and J is TRBJ1-2; maybe TRBD1 (5 bases). In germline, CDR1 is KGHSH, CDR2 LQKENI. V dropped 0 bases and J dropped 5 bases, with 10 bases sitting between them. The CDR3 sequence is 14 residues long. CDR3: CASSPPDRPYGYTF. In nucleotides, the CDR3 is TGTGCCAGCTCACCACCAGACAGACCTTATGGCTACACCTTC.

The rearrangement joins TRBV27 to TRBJ1-5; possibly TRBD1 for D (5 bases). The V end was cut by 2 bases, the J end by 5 bases, with 13 bases between. CDR3 length: 15 residues. The germline V gene encodes CDR1 MNHEY and CDR2 SMNVEV (reference sequence). The CDR3 protein is CASSLGGGGDQPQHF. The CDR3 coding sequence is TGTGCCAGCAGTTTAGGCGGGGGGGGTGATCAGCCCCAGCATTTT.

The V and J genes are TRBV28 and TRBJ2-3; weak D call: TRBD2 (6 bases). This CDR3 spans 17 amino acids. Trimming removed 5 bases at V and 0 bases at J, with 18 bases between. The V gene's germline CDR1 is MDHEN and CDR2 SYDVKM. In DNA, the CDR3 is TGTGCCAGCAGTCCCGCCGGCGGGGTACGTAGCACAGATACGCAGTATTTT. Protein product: CASSPAGGVRSTDTQYF.

The chain recombines TRBV9 with TRBJ2-7; a possible D gene is TRBD1 (6 bases). Germline V CDR1 and CDR2: SGDLS, YYNGEE. CDR3 length: 15 amino acids. Trimming left V 5 bases short and J 3 bases short, with 18 bases between. The CDR3 DNA reads as TGTGCCAGCAGTGATGACGGGACACAGGTCTACGAGCAGTACTTC. Translated, it gives CASSDDGTQVYEQYF.

This clone showed up just a few times. The CDR3 DNA reads as TGTGCCAGCAGCGCCGGGACAGGGGATGAAAAACTGTTTTTT. Translation gives CASSAGTGDEKLFF. V and J are TRBV7-9 and TRBJ1-4; TRBD1 aligns across 10 bases. Losses at the gene ends were 5 bases for V and 6 bases for J; bases not matched to a gene: 3. CDR3 length equals 14 residues. The germline V gene encodes CDR1 SEHNR and CDR2 FQNEAQ (reference sequence).

The chain links TRBV4-2 to TRBJ2-5; no definite D call. Deletions cut 3 bases from V and 1 base from J, with 12 bases between. Germline assignment: CDR1 LGHNA and CDR2 YNFKEQ. This CDR3 region has 15 residues. CDR3 in amino acids: CASSHDRAAQETQYF. DNA of the CDR3: TGTGCCAGCAGCCATGACCGTGCGGCCCAAGAGACCCAGTACTTC.